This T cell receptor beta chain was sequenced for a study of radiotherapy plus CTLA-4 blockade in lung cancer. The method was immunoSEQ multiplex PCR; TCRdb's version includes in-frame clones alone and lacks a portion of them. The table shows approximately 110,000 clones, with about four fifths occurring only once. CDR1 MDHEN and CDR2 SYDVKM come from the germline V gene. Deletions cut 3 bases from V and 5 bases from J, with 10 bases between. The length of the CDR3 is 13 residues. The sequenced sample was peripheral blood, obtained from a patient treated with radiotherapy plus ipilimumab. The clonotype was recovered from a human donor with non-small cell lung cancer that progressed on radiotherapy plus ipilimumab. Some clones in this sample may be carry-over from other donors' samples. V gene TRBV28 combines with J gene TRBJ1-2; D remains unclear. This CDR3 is CASSFAATYGYTF. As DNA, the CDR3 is TGTGCCAGCAGTTTCGCCGCTACTTATGGCTACACCTTC.